Sequencing of this T cell receptor beta chain was carried out in a study of T-cell memory formation after mild COVID-19. Overall study context: Clustering of TCRs was largely donor specific. Broader study findings: CD4+ contracting clones lay mainly in CM and EM, CD8+ ones in EMRA.

Many counts were recorded for this clonotype. Its antigen is unidentified. Germline V gives CDR1 LGHNA, CDR2 YSLEER. This CDR3 has 15 amino acids. J was trimmed by 0 bases and V by 1 base; bases with no gene match: 3. TCRdb reanalysed the 5' RACE reads using MiXCR and keeps one entry per CDR3 protein. The repertoire holds about 160,000 distinct CDR3 sequences, with less than 40% as singletons. The sequencing sample was made of PBMCs or a T cell subset sorted from them (not recorded which). This chain uses TRBV4-3 with TRBJ2-7; 7 nucleotides align to TRBD1. The source is an adult woman who had mild COVID-19 (a few samples of this study predate the infection). Cell type and time point are not known. The CDR3 loop is CASSQVGDSSYEQYF. The CDR3 nucleotides are TGCGCCAGCAGCCAAGTTGGGGACAGCTCCTACGAGCAGTACTTC.